The 20 T cell receptor beta chains listed next were all sequenced from one sample in a study of blood T cells in healthy people across ages. The authors ran a second PCR of roughly 7 to 11 cycles using a sample-barcoded 5' primer and a J-beta primer mix. In TCRdb, the 5' RACE reads were re-called with MiXCR into one record per CDR3 protein. This repertoire shows hundreds of thousands of distinct CDR3 sequences, roughly 32% found once; its top ten account for 15% to 19%. The material sequenced was blood. The receptors derive from a woman of 80 years or more in good health.

A word on this clonotype: A much larger clone differs from this one at a single base, so this may be a read error. This chain's CDR3 is CASSEGTGAGRQPQHF. In DNA, the CDR3 is TGTGCCAGCAGCGAAGGGACAGGTGCTGGCAGGCAGCCCCAGCATTTT. The V gene is TRBV2, the J gene TRBJ1-5, with 8 bases aligning to TRBD1. Germline values: CDR1 SNHLY, CDR2 FYNNEI. The CDR3 consists of 16 residues.

This clonotype was counted many times. The V gene is TRBV7-2, the J gene TRBJ2-3, with 11 bases lining up with TRBD2. V shed 2 bases, J shed 6 bases, and the junction held 4 bases outside the gene matches. The CDR3 totals 15 residues. Looked up from germline, CDR1 is SGHTA and CDR2 is FQGNSA. The CDR3 sequence: CASSLNLAGGDTQYF. The CDR3 DNA reads TGTGCCAGCAGCTTAAATCTAGCGGGGGGCGATACGCAGTATTTT.

This clonotype was seen repeatedly, ten times or more. The chain recombines TRBV7-2 with TRBJ2-6, with a tentative D call TRBD1 (5 bases). Trimming left V 1 base short and J 0 bases short, with 13 bases between. The CDR3 consists of 18 residues. The germline CDR1 and CDR2 sequences are SGHTA and FQGNSA. CDR3 bases: TGTGCCAGCAGCTTAGTGGGCAGGGCTAGCTCTGGGGCCAACGTCCTGACTTTC. It encodes CASSLVGRASSGANVLTF.

This clonotype was counted once. V and J are TRBV5-1 and TRBJ2-1; 8 bases match TRBD2. CDR3 length: 18 residues. Germline V gene sequence: CDR1 SGHRS, CDR2 YFSETQ. V trimming: 4 bases; J trimming: 2 bases; junction bases outside the gene matches: 14. In DNA, the CDR3 is TGCGCCAGCAGCCCGTGGACTAGCAGGATATCAACCTACAATGAGCAGTTCTTC. It yields the protein CASSPWTSRISTYNEQFF.

This clonotype was counted ten times or more. The V gene is TRBV29-1, the J gene TRBJ2-7, with TRBD1 as a possible D gene (5 bases). Trimming took off 4 bases at V and 3 bases at J, with 10 bases between the two ends. The germline V gene encodes CDR1 SQVTM and CDR2 ANQGSEA. The CDR3 is 12 amino acids. This CDR3 is CSVGAGNYEQYF. CDR3 DNA: TGCAGCGTTGGGGCAGGGAACTACGAGCAGTACTTC.

This clonotype was detected a few times. A single base separates this from a much larger clone, so it may be a read error. The chain uses TRBV18 and TRBJ2-3, with D possibly matching TRBD2 (6 bases). CDR1 KGHSH and CDR2 LQKENI come from the germline V gene. CDR3 length: 14 residues. The CDR3, as DNA: TGTGCCAGCTTCCGAGCGGAGGGCACAGATGCGCAGTATTTT. As protein: CASFRAEGTDAQYF.

This clonotype showed up many times. The rearrangement links TRBV27 to TRBJ2-7; 7 bases match TRBD1. After removal of 5 bases from V and 0 bases from J, the junction contained 7 bases not matched to a gene. This CDR3 is 15 amino acids long. Looked up from germline, CDR1 is MNHEY and CDR2 is SMNVEV (reference sequence). CDR3: CASSPRQGNSYEQYF. CDR3 coding DNA: TGTGCCAGCAGTCCCCGACAGGGAAACTCCTACGAGCAGTACTTC.

This clonotype was detected a few times. The chain couples TRBV20-1 to TRBJ1-1; D is perhaps TRBD1 (5 bases). V dropped 5 bases and J dropped 6 bases, with 25 bases sitting between them. From germline, CDR1 is DFQATT and CDR2 SNEGSKA (reference sequence). This CDR3 has 16 amino acids. The CDR3 loop reads CSAQKLLGGSDPEAFF. The CDR3 DNA is TGCAGTGCTCAAAAACTCCTCGGGGGGTCAGACCCTGAAGCTTTCTTT.

This clonotype was observed a few times. This could be a read error, since a much larger clone is one nucleotide away. The chain employs TRBV9 and TRBJ2-7, with 9 bases lining up with TRBD1. The ends lost 7 bases at V and 7 bases at J; junction bases unmatched: 15. Per germline, CDR1 SGDLS and CDR2 YYNGEE. The CDR3 spans 15 residues. CDR3 region: CASEAGQGLYNEQYF. The DNA of the CDR3 is TGTGCCAGCGAGGCGGGACAGGGCTTATACAATGAGCAGTACTTC.

This clonotype showed up just a few times. The rearrangement uses TRBV28 and TRBJ1-2; D might be TRBD1 (6 bases). With 2 bases removed from V and 5 bases from J, the gap between germline ends came to 15 bases. The CDR3 covers 15 residues. Germline V gene sequence: CDR1 MDHEN, CDR2 SYDVKM. CDR3 coding DNA: TGTGCCAGCAGTTTAGGGGGGGCGCTTAGATATGGCTACACCTTC. Protein sequence: CASSLGGALRYGYTF.

The gene calls are TRBV5-1 and TRBJ2-1, with 16 bases fitting TRBD2. V was pared by 4 bases and J by 8 bases, with 9 bases of the junction left unmatched. The germline gives CDR1 SGHRS, CDR2 YFSETQ. The CDR3 length is 17 residues. CDR3 DNA: TGCGCCAGCAGCCGAACCGGGACTAGCGGGGGGGCCGATGAGCAGTTCTTC. Translating it yields CASSRTGTSGGADEQFF. Looking up the rest from reference TRBV5-1 and TRBJ2-1 gives the full variable domain: KAGVTQTPRYLIKTRGQQVTLSCSPISGHRSVSWYQQTPGQGLQFLFEYFSETQRNKGNFPGRFSGRQFSNSRSEMNVSTLELGDSALYLCASSRTGTSGGADEQFFGPGTRLTVL.

This clonotype was counted at least ten times. The chain is built from TRBV5-1 and TRBJ2-3; 8 bases agree with TRBD2. The CDR3 is 16 residues long. CDR1 and CDR2 (germline): SGHRS, YFSETQ. V lost 4 bases, J lost 0 bases, and 7 bases stayed unmatched. The CDR3: CASSAGVAGSTDTQYF. The CDR3 DNA reads as TGCGCCAGCAGCGCCGGGGTAGCGGGGAGCACAGATACGCAGTATTTT.

Details on this clonotype: Since a much larger clone is just one base distant, this may be a read error. This chain connects TRBV7-2 to TRBJ2-7; 9 positions agree with TRBD1. The CDR3 consists of 15 residues. The germline CDR1 and CDR2 sequences are SGHTA and FQGNSA. V was clipped by 6 bases and J by 7 bases; unmatched bases: 13. The CDR3 nucleotides are TGTGCCAGCAGGGGCGGACAGGGGCTAAACAATGAGCAGTACTTC. Its protein product is CASRGGQGLNNEQYF. The entire variable domain, with the rest obtained from reference TRBV7-2 and TRBJ2-7, is as follows: GAGVSQSPSNKVTEKGKDVELRCDPISGHTALYWYRQSLGQGLEFLIYFQGNSAPDKSGLPSDRFSAERTGGSVSTLTIQRTQQEDSAVYLCASRGGQGLNNEQYFGPGTRLTVT.

There are many counts of this clonotype. The CDR3 nucleotides are TGTGCCAGCAGCCCTCCTGGGGGTCACGCCGAGCAGTACTTC. It yields the protein CASSPPGGHAEQYF. The V gene is TRBV6-6, the J gene TRBJ2-7; D may be TRBD1 or TRBD2 (5 bases each). In germline, CDR1 is MNHNY, CDR2 SVGAGI (reference sequence). There are 14 residues in the CDR3. V was shortened by 6 bases and J by 6 bases, with 18 bases between the two germline ends.

This clonotype was seen at least ten times. J is TRBJ2-7 and V is TRBV7-2, with 15 bases fitting TRBD2. CDR1 and CDR2 (germline): SGHTA, FQGNSA. The CDR3 extends over 16 amino acids. The V segment lost 5 bases and the J segment 2 bases; nucleotides outside the gene matches: 4. The CDR3 DNA reads TGTGCCAGCAGCCCCGGGACTAGCGGGGGGACCTACGAGCAGTACTTC. Protein sequence: CASSPGTSGGTYEQYF.

This rearrangement joins TRBV18 to TRBJ2-5; 9 bases fit TRBD1. Unmatched junction bases numbered 7, after V lost 1 base and J lost 4 bases. This CDR3 is 16 amino acids long. Per germline, CDR1 KGHSH and CDR2 LQKENI. The CDR3 DNA sequence: TGTGCCAGCTCACCACTGGGCGGGACAGGGAGAGAGACCCAGTACTTC. Residues: CASSPLGGTGRETQYF.

This clonotype appeared many times. The V and J genes are TRBV9 and TRBJ2-5; unclear D gene. Germline CDR1 is SGDLS and CDR2 is YYNGEE. V was shortened by 0 bases and J by 1 base, with 10 bases between the two germline ends. The CDR3 covers 15 residues. The CDR3 nucleotides read TGTGCCAGCAGCGTAGAAAAGGGTGTCCAAGAGACCCAGTACTTC. Its translation is CASSVEKGVQETQYF. The whole variable domain, filled in from reference TRBV9 and TRBJ2-5, reads DSGVTQTPKHLITATGQRVTLRCSPRSGDLSVYWYQQSLDQGLQFLIQYYNGEERAKGNILERFSAQQFPDLHSELNLSSLELGDSALYFCASSVEKGVQETQYFGPGTRLLVL.

This clonotype was detected only once. The junction shows a germline mismatch at one end, possibly a read error. The chain carries TRBV7-9 and TRBJ1-1; D not resolved. The CDR3 loop spans 13 amino acids. Germline V gives CDR1 SEHNR, CDR2 FQNEAQ (reference sequence). The CDR3 sequence: CASSLGRDTGAFF. The CDR3 coding sequence is TGTGCCAGCAGCTTGGGCCGTGACACTGGAGCTTTCTTT. Full variable domain (missing parts from reference TRBV7-9 and TRBJ1-1): DTGVSQNPRHKITKRGQNVTFRCDPISEHNRLYWYRQTLGQGPEFLTYFQNEAQLEKSRLLSDRFSAERPKGSFSTLEIQRTEQGDSAMYLCASSLGRDTGAFFGQGTRLTVV.

This clonotype was observed many times. The rearrangement joins TRBV9 to TRBJ2-3; TRBD1 or TRBD2 may be the D gene (5 bases each). The CDR3 extends over 14 amino acids. CDR1 is SGDLS and CDR2 is YYNGEE in the germline V gene. The V and J ends lost 4 bases and 2 bases respectively, with 11 bases between them. CDR3 loop: CASSPRGATDTQYF. As DNA, the CDR3 is TGTGCCAGCAGCCCTAGGGGAGCCACAGATACGCAGTATTTT.

In its sample, this clonotype was seen many times. The chain uses TRBV11-2 and TRBJ1-2; TRBD1 agrees at 8 bases. Germline assignment: CDR1 SGHAT and CDR2 FQNNGV. The CDR3 consists of 16 residues. The J segment lost 4 bases and the V segment lost 2 bases, leaving 9 bases of the junction unmatched. In DNA form, the CDR3 reads TGTGCCAGCAGCTTACTTCCGGGACAGGCGGGCTATGGCTACACCTTC. Amino acids: CASSLLPGQAGYGYTF.